This T cell receptor beta chain was obtained from a study of siplizumab effects on memory and regulatory T cells. Germline V gene sequence: CDR1 SEHNR, CDR2 FQNEAQ (reference sequence). The V end was cut by 6 bases, the J end by 4 bases, with 14 bases between. The CDR3 consists of 14 residues. Assay used: immunoSEQ multiplex PCR; TCRdb lists only in-frame clones, some missing. The repertoire includes 55,000 to 70,000 clones, 80% to 95% of them detected once, and roughly two fifths sits in the top ten. Regarding the study as a whole: It seemed that naive T cells were more diverse than memory cells and were major contributors to the alloresponse. Unstimulated subsets captured only a minor fraction of alloreactive clones.

Of note for this clone: Its target is not known.

The chain combines TRBV7-9 with TRBJ2-3; unclear D gene. The TCR was taken from a human donor in good health. The specimen sequenced was CD8+ T cells sorted from blood. CDR3 loop: CASSYVQAPDTQYF. The CDR3, as DNA: TGTGCCAGCAGTTATGTCCAGGCACCAGATACGCAGTATTTT.